The subject of this entry is one T cell receptor (beta chain). The germline V gene encodes CDR1 MNHNS and CDR2 SASEGT. V was cut by 0 bases and J by 7 bases, with 9 bases left in between. This CDR3 comprises 13 residues. This specimen belongs to a study of blood T cell repertoires in COVID-19. About the study: The United States, Italy and Spain provided the acute and convalescent COVID-19 samples.

Libraries were prepared by immunoSEQ multiplex PCR; TCRdb keeps only in-frame clonotypes and omits some of them. The sample consists of roughly 65,000 clones, 79% of them appearing once. Sequencing used peripheral blood. This sequence originates from a human donor in a cohort sampled during active COVID-19. The chain recombines TRBV6-1 with TRBJ1-2; possible D gene TRBD1, 5 bases. The CDR3 is CASSEAGAGGYTF. The CDR3 coding sequence is TGTGCCAGCAGTGAAGCAGGGGCCGGTGGCTACACCTTC.